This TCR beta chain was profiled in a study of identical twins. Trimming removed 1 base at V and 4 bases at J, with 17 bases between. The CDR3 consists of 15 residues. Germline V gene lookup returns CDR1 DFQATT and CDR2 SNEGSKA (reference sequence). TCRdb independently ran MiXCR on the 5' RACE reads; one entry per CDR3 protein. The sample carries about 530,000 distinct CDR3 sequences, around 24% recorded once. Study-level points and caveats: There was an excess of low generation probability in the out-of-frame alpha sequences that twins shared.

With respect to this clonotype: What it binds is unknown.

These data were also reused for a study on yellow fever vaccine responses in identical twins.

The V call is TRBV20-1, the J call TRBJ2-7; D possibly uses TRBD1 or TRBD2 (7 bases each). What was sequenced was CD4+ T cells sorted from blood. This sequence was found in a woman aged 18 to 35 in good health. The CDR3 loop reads CSARAPGGGTYEQYF. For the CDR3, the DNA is TGCAGTGCTAGAGCCCCAGGGGGGGGGACTTACGAGCAGTACTTC.